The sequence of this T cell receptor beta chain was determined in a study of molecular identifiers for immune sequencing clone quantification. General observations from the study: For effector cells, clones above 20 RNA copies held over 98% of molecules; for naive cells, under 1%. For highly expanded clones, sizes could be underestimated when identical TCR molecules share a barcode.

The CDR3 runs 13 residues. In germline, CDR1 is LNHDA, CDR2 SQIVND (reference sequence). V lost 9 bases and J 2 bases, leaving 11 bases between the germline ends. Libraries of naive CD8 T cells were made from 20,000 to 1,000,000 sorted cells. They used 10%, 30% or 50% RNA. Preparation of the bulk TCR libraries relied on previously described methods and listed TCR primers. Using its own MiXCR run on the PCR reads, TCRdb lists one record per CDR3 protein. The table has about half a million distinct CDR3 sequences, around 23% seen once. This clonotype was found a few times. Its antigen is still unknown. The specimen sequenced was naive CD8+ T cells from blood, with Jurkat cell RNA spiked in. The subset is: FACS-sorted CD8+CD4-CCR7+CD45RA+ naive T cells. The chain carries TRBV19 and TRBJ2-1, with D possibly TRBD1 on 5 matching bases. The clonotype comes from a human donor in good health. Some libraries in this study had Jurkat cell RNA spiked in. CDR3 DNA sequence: TGTGCCAGCCAGAAGGGGACCTACAATGAGCAGTTCTTC. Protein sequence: CASQKGTYNEQFF.